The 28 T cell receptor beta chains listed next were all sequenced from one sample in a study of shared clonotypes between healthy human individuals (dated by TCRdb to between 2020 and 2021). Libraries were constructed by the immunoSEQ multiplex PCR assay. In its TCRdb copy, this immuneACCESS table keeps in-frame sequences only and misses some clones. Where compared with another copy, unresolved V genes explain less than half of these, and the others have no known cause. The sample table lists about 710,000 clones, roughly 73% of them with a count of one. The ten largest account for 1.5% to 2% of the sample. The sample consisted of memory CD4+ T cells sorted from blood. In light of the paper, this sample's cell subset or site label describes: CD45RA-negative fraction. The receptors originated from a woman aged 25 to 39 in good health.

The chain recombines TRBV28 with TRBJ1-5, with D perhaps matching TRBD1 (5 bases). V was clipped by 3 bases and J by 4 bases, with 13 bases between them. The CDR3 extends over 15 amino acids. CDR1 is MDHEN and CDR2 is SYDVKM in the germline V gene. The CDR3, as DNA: TGTGCCAGCAGTTTCCCAGGGAGTTTTAATCAGCCCCAGCATTTT. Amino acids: CASSFPGSFNQPQHF. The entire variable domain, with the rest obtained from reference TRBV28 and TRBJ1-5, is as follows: DVKVTQSSRYLVKRTGEKVFLECVQDMDHENMFWYRQDPGLGLRLIYFSYDVKMKEKGDIPEGYSVSREKKERFSLILESASTNQTSMYLCASSFPGSFNQPQHFGDGTRLSIL.

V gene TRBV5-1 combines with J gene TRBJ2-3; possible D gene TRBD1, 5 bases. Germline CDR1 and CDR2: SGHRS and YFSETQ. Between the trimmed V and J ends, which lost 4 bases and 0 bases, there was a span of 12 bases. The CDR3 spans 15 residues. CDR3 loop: CASSHRQPSTDTQYF. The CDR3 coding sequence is TGCGCCAGCAGCCACCGACAGCCTAGCACAGATACGCAGTATTTT.

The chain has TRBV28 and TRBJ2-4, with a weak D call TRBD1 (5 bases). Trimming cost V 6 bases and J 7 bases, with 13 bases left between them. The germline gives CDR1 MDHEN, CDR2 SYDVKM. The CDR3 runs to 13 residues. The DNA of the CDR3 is TGTGCCAGCAGCCTCCAGGGTCGTAACATTCAGTACTTC. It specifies CASSLQGRNIQYF.

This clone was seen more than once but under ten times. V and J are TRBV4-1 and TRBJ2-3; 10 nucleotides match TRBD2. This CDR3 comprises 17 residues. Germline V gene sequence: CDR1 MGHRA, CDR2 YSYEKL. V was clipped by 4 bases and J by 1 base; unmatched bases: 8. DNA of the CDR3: TGCGCCAGCAGCCCTCGGCCACTAGCGGGACGCACAGATACGCAGTATTTT. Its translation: CASSPRPLAGRTDTQYF.

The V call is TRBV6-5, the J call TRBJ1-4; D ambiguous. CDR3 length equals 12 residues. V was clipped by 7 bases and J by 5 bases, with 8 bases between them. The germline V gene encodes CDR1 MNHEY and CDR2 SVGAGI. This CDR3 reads CASKGKNEKLFF. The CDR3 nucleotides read TGTGCCAGCAAGGGAAAAAATGAAAAACTGTTTTTT.

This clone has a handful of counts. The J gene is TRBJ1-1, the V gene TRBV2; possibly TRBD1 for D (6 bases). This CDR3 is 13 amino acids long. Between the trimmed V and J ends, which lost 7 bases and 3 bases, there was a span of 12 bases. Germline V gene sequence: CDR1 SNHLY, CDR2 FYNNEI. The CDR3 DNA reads TGTGCCAGCAAACGGACAGAGGACACTGAAGCTTTCTTT. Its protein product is CASKRTEDTEAFF.

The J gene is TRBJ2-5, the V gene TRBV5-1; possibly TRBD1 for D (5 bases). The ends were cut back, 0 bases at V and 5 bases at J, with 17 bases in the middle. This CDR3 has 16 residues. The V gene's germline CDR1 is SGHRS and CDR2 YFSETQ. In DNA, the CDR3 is TGCGCCAGCAGCTTGGATGGTAGGCCAAAGGGGGAGACCCAGTACTTC. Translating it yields CASSLDGRPKGETQYF.

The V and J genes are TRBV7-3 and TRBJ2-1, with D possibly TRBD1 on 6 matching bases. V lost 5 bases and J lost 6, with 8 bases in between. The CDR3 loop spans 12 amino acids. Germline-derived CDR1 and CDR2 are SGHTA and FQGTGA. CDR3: CASSRGGNEQFF. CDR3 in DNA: TGTGCCAGCAGCCGAGGGGGCAATGAGCAGTTCTTC.

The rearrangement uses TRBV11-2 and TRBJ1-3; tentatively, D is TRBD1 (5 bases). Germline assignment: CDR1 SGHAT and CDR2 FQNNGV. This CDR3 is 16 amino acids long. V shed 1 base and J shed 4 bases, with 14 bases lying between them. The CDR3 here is CASSLGVRDFGNTIYF. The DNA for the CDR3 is TGTGCCAGCAGCTTAGGGGTCAGGGACTTCGGAAACACCATATATTTT.

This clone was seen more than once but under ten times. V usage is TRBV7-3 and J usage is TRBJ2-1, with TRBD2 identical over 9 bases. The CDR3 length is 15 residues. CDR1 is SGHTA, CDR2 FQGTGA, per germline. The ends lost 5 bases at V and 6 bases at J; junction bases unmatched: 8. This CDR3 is CASSPRLADPNEQFF. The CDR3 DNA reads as TGTGCCAGCAGCCCGCGACTAGCGGACCCCAATGAGCAGTTCTTC. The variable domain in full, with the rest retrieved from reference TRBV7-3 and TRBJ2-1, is GAGVSQTPSNKVTEKGKYVELRCDPISGHTALYWYRQSLGQGPEFLIYFQGTGAADDSGLPNDRFFAVRPEGSVSTLKIQRTERGDSAVYLCASSPRLADPNEQFFGPGTRLTVL.

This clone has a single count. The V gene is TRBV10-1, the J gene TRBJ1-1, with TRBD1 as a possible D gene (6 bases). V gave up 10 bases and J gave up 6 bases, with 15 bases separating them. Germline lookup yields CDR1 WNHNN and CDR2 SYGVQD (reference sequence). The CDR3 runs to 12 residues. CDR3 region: CATSTGLAEAFF. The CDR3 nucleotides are TGCGCCACCTCGACAGGTCTCGCTGAAGCTTTCTTT.

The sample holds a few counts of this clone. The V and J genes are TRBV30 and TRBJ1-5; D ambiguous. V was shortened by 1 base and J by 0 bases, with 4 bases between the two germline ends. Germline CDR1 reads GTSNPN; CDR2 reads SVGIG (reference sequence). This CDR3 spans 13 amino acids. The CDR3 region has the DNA TGTGCCTGGAGTGAAGATAGCAATCAGCCCCAGCATTTT. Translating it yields CAWSEDSNQPQHF.

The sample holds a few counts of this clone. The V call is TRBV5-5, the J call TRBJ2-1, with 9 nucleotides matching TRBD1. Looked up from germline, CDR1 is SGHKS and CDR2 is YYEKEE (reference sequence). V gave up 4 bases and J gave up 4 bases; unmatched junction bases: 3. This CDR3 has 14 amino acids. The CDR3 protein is CASSGQGPYNEQFF. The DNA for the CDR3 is TGTGCCAGCAGCGGACAGGGGCCATACAATGAGCAGTTCTTC.

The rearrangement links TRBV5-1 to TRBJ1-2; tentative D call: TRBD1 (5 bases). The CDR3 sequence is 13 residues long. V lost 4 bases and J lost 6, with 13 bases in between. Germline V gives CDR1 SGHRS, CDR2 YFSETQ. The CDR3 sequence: CASSPGGGNGYTF. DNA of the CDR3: TGCGCCAGCAGCCCCGGGGGAGGGAATGGCTACACCTTC.

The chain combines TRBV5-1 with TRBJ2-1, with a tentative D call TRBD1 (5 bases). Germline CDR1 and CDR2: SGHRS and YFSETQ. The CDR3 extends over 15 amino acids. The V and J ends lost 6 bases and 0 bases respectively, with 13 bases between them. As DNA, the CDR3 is TGCGCCAGCACCTTAGGGGCCAGCTCCTACAATGAGCAGTTCTTC. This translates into CASTLGASSYNEQFF.

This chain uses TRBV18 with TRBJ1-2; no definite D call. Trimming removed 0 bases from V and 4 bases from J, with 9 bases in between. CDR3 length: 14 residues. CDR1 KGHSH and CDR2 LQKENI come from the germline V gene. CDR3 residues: CASSPPVQTYGYTF. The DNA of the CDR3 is TGTGCCAGCTCACCACCCGTACAGACCTATGGCTACACCTTC.

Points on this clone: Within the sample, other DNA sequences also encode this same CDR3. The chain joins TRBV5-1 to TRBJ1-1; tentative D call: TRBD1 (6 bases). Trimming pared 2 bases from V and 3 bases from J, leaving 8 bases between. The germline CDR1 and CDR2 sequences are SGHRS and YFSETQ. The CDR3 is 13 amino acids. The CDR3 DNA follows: TGCGCCAGCAGCTTCTCAGGGGACACTGAAGCTTTCTTT. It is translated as CASSFSGDTEAFF. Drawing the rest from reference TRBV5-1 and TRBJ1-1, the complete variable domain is KAGVTQTPRYLIKTRGQQVTLSCSPISGHRSVSWYQQTPGQGLQFLFEYFSETQRNKGNFPGRFSGRQFSNSRSEMNVSTLELGDSALYLCASSFSGDTEAFFGQGTRLTVV.

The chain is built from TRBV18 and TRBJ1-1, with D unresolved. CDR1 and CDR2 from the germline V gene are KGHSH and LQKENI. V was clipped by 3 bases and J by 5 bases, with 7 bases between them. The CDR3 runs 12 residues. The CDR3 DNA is TGTGCCAGCTCACCTGAACATACTGAAGCTTTCTTT. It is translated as CASSPEHTEAFF.

CDR3 nucleotides: TGCAGCGGTCTGCGGGTGGGGGGCGAGCAGTACTTC. It is translated as CSGLRVGGEQYF. The gene calls are TRBV29-1 and TRBJ2-7; possible D gene TRBD2, 6 bases. The germline CDR1 and CDR2 sequences are SQVTM and ANQGSEA. Trimming shortened V by 7 bases and J by 6 bases, and 16 bases separated the two germline ends. CDR3 length: 12 amino acids.

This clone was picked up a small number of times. The CDR3 DNA reads TGCGCCAGCAGCCAGGACTACAGGGGGTTTACTGAAGCTTTCTTT. Translated, it gives CASSQDYRGFTEAFF. The genes are TRBV4-1 and TRBJ1-1; 8 bases agree with TRBD1. The germline gives CDR1 MGHRA, CDR2 YSYEKL. The CDR3 has 15 residues. J gave up 5 bases and V 3 bases, and 8 bases lay outside the gene matches.

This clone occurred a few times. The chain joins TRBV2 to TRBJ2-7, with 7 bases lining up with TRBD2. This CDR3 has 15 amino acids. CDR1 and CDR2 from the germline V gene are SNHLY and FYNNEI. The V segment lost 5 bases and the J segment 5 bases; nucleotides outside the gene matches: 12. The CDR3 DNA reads TGTGCCAGCAGTCCTCTCGCGGGAGTTCTTAACGAGCAGTACTTC. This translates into CASSPLAGVLNEQYF.

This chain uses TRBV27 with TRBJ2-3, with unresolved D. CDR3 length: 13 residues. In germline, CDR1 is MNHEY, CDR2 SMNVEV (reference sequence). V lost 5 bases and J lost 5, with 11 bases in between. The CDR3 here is CASSPRNLDTQYF. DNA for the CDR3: TGTGCCAGCAGTCCCCGGAACTTAGATACGCAGTATTTT.

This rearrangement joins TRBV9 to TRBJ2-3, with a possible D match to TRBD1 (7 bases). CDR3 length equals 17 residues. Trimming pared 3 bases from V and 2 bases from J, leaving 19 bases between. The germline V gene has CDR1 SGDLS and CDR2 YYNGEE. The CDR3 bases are TGTGCCAGCAGCGAGGAGGGGGCAGGAAGGATCACAGATACGCAGTATTTT. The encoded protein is CASSEEGAGRITDTQYF.

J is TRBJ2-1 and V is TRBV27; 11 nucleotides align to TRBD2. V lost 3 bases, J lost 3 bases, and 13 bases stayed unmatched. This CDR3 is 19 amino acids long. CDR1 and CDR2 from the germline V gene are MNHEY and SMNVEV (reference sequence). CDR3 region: CASSFGSAGLADLYNEQFF. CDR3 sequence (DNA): TGTGCCAGCAGTTTCGGCAGCGCGGGACTAGCGGACCTCTACAATGAGCAGTTCTTC.

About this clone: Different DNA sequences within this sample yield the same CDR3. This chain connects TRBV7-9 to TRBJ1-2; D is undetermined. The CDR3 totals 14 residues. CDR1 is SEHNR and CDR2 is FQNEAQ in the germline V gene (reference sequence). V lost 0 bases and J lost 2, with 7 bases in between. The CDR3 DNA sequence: TGTGCCAGCAGCTTAGCCACAGAGAACTATGGCTACACCTTC. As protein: CASSLATENYGYTF.

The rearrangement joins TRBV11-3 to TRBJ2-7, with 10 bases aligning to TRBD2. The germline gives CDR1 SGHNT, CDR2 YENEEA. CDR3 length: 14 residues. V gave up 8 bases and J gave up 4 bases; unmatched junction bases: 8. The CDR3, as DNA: TGTGCCAGCTGGAGAGGGACTAGCGATTACGAGCAGTACTTC. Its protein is CASWRGTSDYEQYF.

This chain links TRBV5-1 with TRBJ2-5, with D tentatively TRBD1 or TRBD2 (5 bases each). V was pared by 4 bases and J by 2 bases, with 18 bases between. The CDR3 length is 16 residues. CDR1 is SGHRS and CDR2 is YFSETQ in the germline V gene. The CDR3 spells CASSPGASSGQETQYF. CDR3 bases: TGCGCCAGCAGCCCCGGGGCTAGCAGTGGGCAAGAGACCCAGTACTTC.

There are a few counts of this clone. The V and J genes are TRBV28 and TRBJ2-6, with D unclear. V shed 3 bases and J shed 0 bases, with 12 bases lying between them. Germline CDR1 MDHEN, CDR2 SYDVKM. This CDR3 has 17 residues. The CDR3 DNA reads TGTGCCAGCAGTTTTCTTCCAAGCAACTCTGGGGCCAACGTCCTGACTTTC. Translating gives CASSFLPSNSGANVLTF. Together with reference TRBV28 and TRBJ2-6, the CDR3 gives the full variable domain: DVKVTQSSRYLVKRTGEKVFLECVQDMDHENMFWYRQDPGLGLRLIYFSYDVKMKEKGDIPEGYSVSREKKERFSLILESASTNQTSMYLCASSFLPSNSGANVLTFGAGSRLTVL.